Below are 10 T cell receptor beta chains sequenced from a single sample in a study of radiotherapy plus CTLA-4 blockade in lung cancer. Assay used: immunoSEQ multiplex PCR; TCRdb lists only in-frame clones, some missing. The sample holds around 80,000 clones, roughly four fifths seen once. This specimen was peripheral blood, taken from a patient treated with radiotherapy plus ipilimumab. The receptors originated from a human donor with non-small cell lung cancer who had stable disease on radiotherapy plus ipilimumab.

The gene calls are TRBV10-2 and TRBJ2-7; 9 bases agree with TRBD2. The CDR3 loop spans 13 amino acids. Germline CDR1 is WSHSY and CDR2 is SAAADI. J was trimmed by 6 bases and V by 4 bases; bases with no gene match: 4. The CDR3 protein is CASSVGLASEQYF. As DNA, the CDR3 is TGCGCCAGCAGTGTCGGACTAGCGAGCGAGCAGTACTTC.

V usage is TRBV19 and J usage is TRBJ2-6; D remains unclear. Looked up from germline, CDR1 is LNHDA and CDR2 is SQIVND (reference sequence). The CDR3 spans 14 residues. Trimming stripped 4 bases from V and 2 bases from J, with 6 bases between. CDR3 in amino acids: CASSTRPGANVLTF. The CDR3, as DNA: TGTGCCAGTAGTACACGGCCTGGGGCCAACGTCCTGACTTTC.

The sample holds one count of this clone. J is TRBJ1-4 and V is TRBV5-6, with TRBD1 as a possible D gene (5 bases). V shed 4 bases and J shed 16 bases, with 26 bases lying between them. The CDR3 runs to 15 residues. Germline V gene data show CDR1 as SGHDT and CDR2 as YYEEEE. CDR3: CASSTHKGPKPVQFF. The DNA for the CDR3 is TGTGCCAGCAGCACCCATAAGGGGCCAAAACCGGTTCAGTTTTTT. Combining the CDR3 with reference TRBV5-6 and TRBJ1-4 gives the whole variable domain DAGVTQSPTHLIKTRGQQVTLRCSPKSGHDTVSWYQQALGQGPQFIFQYYEEEERQRGNFPDRFSGHQFPNYSSELNVNALLLGDSALYLCASSTHKGPKPVQFFGSGTQLSVL.

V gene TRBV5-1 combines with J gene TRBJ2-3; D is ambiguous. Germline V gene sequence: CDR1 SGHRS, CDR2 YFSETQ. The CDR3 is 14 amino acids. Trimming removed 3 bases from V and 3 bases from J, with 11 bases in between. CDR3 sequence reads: CASSSSAGTDTQYF. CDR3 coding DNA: TGCGCCAGCAGCTCCTCAGCCGGGACAGATACGCAGTATTTT.

Written as DNA, the CDR3 is TGTGCCAGCAGTGAAGTGGGCGGGAGGATGAATGAGCAGTTCTTC. Translation: CASSEVGGRMNEQFF. The chain has TRBV6-1 and TRBJ2-1; 8 nucleotides match TRBD2. Per germline, CDR1 MNHNS and CDR2 SASEGT. V gave up 1 base and J gave up 7 bases; unmatched junction bases: 6. The CDR3 sequence is 15 residues long.

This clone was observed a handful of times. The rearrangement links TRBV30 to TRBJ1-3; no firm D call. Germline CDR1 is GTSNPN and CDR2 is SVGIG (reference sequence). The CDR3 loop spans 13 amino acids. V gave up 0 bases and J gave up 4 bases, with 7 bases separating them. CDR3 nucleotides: TGTGCCTGGAGTGTTGAAGGCGGAAACACCATATATTTT. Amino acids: CAWSVEGGNTIYF.

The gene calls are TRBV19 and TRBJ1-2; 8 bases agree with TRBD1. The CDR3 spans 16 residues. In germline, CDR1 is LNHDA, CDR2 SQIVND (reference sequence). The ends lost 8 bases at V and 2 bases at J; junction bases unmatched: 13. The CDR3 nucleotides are TGTGCCAGTCTCTCCCACAGGACAGGGAGGAACTATGGCTACACCTTC. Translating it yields CASLSHRTGRNYGYTF.

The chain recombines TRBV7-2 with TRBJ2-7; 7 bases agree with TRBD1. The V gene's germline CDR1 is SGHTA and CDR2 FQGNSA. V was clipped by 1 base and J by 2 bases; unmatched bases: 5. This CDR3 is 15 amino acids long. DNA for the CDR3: TGTGCCAGCAGCTTAGAGTGGGACAGAACCTACGAGCAGTACTTC. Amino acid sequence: CASSLEWDRTYEQYF. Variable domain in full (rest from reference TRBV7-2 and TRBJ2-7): GAGVSQSPSNKVTEKGKDVELRCDPISGHTALYWYRQSLGQGLEFLIYFQGNSAPDKSGLPSDRFSAERTGGSVSTLTIQRTQQEDSAVYLCASSLEWDRTYEQYFGPGTRLTVT.

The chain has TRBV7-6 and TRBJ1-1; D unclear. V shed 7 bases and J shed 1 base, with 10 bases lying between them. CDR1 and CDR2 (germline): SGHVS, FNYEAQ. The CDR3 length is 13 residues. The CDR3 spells CASKSDSNTEAFF. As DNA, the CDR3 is TGTGCCAGCAAGTCGGACTCGAACACTGAAGCTTTCTTT.

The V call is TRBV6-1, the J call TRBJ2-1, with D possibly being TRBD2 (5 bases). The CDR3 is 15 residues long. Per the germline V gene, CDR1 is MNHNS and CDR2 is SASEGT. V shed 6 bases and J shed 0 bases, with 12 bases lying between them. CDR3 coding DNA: TGTGCCAGCAGAACCTCTGGGAGCTCCTACAATGAGCAGTTCTTC. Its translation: CASRTSGSSYNEQFF.